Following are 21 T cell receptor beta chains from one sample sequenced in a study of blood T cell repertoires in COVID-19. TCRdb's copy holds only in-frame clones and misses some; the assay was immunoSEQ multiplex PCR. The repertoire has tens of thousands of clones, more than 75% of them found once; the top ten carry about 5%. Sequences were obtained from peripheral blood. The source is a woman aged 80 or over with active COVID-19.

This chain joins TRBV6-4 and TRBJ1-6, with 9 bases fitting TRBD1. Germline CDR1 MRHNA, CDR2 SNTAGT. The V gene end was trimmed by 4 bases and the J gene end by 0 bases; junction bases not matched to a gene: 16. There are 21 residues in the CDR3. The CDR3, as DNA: TGTGCCAGCAGTGGCTCTCGGCTGAACAGGGGGCCCAGCTCCTATAATTCACCCCTCCACTTT. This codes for CASSGSRLNRGPSSYNSPLHF.

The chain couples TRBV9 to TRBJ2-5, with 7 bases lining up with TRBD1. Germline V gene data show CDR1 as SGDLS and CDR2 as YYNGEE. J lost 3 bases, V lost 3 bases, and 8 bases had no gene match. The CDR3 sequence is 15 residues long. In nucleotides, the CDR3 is TGTGCCAGCAGCGAGAGAACAGGGGCAAAAGAGACCCAGTACTTC. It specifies CASSERTGAKETQYF.

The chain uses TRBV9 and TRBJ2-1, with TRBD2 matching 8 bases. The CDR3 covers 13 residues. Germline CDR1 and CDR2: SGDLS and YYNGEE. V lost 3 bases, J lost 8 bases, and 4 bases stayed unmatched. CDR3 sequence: CASSGTSSHEQFF. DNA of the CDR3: TGTGCCAGCAGCGGGACTAGCAGTCATGAGCAGTTCTTC.

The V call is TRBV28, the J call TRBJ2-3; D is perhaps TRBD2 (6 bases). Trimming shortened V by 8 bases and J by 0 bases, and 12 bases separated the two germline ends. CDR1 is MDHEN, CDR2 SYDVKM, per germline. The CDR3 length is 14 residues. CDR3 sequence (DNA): TGTGCCAGCCAGCGCGGGGTTAGCACAGATACGCAGTATTTT. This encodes CASQRGVSTDTQYF.

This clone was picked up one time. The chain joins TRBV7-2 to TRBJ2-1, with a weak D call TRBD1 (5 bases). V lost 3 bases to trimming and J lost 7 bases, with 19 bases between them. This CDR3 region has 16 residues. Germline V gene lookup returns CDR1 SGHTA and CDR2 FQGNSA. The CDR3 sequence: CASSFPSPQGTNEQFF. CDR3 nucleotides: TGTGCCAGCAGCTTCCCCTCACCCCAGGGTACTAATGAGCAGTTCTTC.

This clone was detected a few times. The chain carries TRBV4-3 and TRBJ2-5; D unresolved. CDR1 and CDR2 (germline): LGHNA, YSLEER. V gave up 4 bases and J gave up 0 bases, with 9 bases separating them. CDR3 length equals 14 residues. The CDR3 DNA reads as TGCGCCAGCAGCCCGACTCTGTACCAAGAGACCCAGTACTTC. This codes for CASSPTLYQETQYF.

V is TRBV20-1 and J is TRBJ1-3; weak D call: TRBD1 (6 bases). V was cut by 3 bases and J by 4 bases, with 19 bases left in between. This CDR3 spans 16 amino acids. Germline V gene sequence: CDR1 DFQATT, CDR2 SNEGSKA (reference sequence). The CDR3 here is CSASLPRQVAGNTIYF. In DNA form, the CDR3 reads TGCAGTGCTAGTTTACCGAGACAGGTGGCGGGAAACACCATATATTTT.

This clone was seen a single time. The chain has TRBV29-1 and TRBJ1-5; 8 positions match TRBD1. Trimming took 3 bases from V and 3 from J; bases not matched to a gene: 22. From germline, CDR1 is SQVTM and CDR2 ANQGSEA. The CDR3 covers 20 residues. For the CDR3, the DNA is TGCAGCGTTGACCCCGGCAGGGGGCGACGCTTTTGGGAGGACAATCAGCCCCAGCATTTT. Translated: CSVDPGRGRRFWEDNQPQHF.

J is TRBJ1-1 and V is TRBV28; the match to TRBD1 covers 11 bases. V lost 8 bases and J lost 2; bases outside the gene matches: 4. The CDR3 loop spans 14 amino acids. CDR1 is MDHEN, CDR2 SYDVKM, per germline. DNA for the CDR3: TGTGCCAGCTGGACAGGGGGCATCAACACTGAAGCTTTCTTT. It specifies CASWTGGINTEAFF.

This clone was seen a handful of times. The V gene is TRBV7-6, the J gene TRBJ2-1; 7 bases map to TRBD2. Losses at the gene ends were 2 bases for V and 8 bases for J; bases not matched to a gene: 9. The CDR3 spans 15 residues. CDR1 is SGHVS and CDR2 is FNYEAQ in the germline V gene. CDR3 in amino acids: CASSLSAGEIYEQFF. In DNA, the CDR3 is TGTGCCAGCAGCTTATCGGCGGGAGAGATCTATGAGCAGTTCTTC. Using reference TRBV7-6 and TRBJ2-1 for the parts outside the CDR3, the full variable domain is GAGVSQSPRYKVTKRGQDVALRCDPISGHVSLYWYRQALGQGPEFLTYFNYEAQQDKSGLPNDRFSAERPEGSISTLTIQRTEQRDSAMYRCASSLSAGEIYEQFFGPGTRLTVL.

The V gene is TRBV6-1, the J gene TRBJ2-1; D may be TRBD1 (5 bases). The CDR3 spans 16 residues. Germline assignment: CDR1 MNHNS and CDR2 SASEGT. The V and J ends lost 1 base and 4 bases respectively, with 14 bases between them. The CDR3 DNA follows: TGTGCCAGCAGTGAAGAATTGTGGGGCCAGTACAATGAGCAGTTCTTC. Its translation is CASSEELWGQYNEQFF.

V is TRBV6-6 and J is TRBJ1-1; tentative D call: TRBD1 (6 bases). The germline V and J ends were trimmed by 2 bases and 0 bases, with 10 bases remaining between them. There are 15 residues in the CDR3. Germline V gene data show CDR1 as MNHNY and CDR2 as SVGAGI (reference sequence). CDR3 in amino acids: CASSYGGHMNTEAFF. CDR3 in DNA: TGTGCCAGCAGTTACGGGGGCCACATGAACACTGAAGCTTTCTTT.

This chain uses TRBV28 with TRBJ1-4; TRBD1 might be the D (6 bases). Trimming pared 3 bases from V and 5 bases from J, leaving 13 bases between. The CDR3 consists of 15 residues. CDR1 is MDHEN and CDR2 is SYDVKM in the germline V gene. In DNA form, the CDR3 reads TGTGCCAGCAGTTTTGGGGGACAAGGAAATGAAAAACTGTTTTTT. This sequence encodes CASSFGGQGNEKLFF.

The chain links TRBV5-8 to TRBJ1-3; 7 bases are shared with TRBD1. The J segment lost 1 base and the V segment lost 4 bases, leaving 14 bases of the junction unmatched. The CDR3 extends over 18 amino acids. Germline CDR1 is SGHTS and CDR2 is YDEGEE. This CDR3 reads CASSLTGYRASSGNTIYF. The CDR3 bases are TGTGCCAGCAGCCTGACAGGGTACCGTGCCTCGTCTGGAAACACCATATATTTT.

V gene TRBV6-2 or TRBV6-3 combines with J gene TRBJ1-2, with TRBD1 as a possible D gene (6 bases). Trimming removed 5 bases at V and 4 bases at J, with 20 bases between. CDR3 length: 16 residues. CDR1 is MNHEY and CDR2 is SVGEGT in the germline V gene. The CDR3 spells CASSLRGPTGPYGYTF. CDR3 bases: TGTGCCAGCAGTCTAAGAGGTCCGACAGGCCCCTATGGCTACACCTTC.

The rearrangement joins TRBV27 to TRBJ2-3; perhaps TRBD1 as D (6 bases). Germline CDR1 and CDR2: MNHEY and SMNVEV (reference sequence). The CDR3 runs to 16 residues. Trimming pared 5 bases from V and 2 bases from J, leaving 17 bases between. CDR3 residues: CASSPSPGTTTDTQYF. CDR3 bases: TGTGCCAGCAGTCCCTCTCCCGGGACAACCACAGATACGCAGTATTTT.

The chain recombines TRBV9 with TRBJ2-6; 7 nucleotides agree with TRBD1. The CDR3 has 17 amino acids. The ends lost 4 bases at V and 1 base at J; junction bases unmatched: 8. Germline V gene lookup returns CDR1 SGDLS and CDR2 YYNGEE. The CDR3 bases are TGTGCCAGCAGCCTCACAGGGGTTCTTTCTGGGGCCAACGTCCTGACTTTC. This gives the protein CASSLTGVLSGANVLTF. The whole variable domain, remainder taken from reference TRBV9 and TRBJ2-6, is DSGVTQTPKHLITATGQRVTLRCSPRSGDLSVYWYQQSLDQGLQFLIQYYNGEERAKGNILERFSAQQFPDLHSELNLSSLELGDSALYFCASSLTGVLSGANVLTFGAGSRLTVL.

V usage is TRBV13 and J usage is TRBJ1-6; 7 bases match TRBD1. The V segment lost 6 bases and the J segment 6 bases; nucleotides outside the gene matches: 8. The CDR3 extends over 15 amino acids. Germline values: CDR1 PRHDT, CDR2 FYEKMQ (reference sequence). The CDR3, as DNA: TGTGCCAGCAGTACCCGGCAGGGGGGTAATTCACCCCTCCACTTT. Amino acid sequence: CASSTRQGGNSPLHF.

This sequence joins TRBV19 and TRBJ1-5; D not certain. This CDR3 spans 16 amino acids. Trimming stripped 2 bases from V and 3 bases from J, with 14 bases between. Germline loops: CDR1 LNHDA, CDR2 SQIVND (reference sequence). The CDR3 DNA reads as TGTGCCAGTAGTATATGGTCTCGAGGGTTCAATCAGCCCCAGCATTTT. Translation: CASSIWSRGFNQPQHF. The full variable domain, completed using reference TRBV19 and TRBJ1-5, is DGGITQSPKYLFRKEGQNVTLSCEQNLNHDAMYWYRQDPGQGLRLIYYSQIVNDFQKGDIAEGYSVSREKKESFPLTVTSAQKNPTAFYLCASSIWSRGFNQPQHFGDGTRLSIL.

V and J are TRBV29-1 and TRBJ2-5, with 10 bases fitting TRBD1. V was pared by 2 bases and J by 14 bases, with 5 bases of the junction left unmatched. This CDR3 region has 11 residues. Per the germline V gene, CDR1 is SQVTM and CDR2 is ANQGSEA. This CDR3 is CSVEIGQGGYF. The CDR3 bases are TGCAGCGTTGAAATAGGACAGGGGGGTTACTTC.

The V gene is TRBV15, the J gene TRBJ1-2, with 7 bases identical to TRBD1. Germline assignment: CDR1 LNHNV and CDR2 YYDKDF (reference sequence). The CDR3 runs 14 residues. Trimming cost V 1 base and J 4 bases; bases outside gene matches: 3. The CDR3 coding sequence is TGTGCCACCAGCAGAGGACAGGGAACCTATGGCTACACCTTC. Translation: CATSRGQGTYGYTF.